Listed below are T cell receptor beta chains from one sample, sequenced in a study of T cell responses to AZD1222 COVID-19 vaccine. This table comes from immunoSEQ multiplex PCR, and its TCRdb copy is limited to in-frame clones, with some not included. Of about 120,000 clones detected, approximately 90% appear once; the ten largest clones hold roughly 7%. Specimen: peripheral blood, collected 28 days after the second AZD1222 dose. These receptors originate from an adult who received the AZD1222 COVID-19 vaccine. The CDR3 runs from the conserved cysteine through the conserved F or W. The order of the fields is CDR3 protein, CDR3 DNA, V gene, clone size, D gene, J gene. D genes are given only for firm matches. Clone sizes are given selectively: once, few, many, or a class where the clone is expanded.

CDR3 protein: CASSVESGSPDTQYF; CDR3 DNA: TGTGCCAGCAGCGTAGAGAGCGGGAGCCCAGATACGCAGTATTTT; V gene: TRBV9; clone size: NA; D gene: TRBD2; J gene: TRBJ2-3
CDR3 protein: CAISGAVGSGQADEQYF; CDR3 DNA: TGTGCCATCAGTGGGGCCGTCGGTTCGGGACAGGCGGACGAGCAGTACTTC; V gene: TRBV10-3; clone size: NA; D gene: TRBD1; J gene: TRBJ2-7
CDR3 protein: CASSYSPTGRSYEQYF; CDR3 DNA: TGTGCCAGCAGTTATAGCCCCACTGGCCGCTCCTACGAGCAGTACTTC; V gene: TRBV28; clone size: NA; D gene: NA; J gene: TRBJ2-7
CDR3 protein: CASSISSTNSPLHF; CDR3 DNA: TGTGCCAGTAGTATCTCATCTACTAATTCACCCCTCCACTTT; V gene: TRBV19; clone size: NA; D gene: NA; J gene: TRBJ1-6
CDR3 protein: CAWSDTGRSHEQYF; CDR3 DNA: TGTGCCTGGAGTGATACAGGTCGTAGCCACGAGCAGTACTTC; V gene: TRBV30; clone size: NA; D gene: NA; J gene: TRBJ2-7
CDR3 protein: CASSPGRSYEQYF; CDR3 DNA: TGTGCCAGCAGCCCGGGCCGCTCCTACGAGCAGTACTTC; V gene: TRBV7-2; clone size: NA; D gene: NA; J gene: TRBJ2-7
CDR3 protein: CASSVELVDEAFF; CDR3 DNA: TGTGCCAGCAGCGTAGAGCTGGTGGATGAAGCTTTCTTT; V gene: TRBV9; clone size: NA; D gene: NA; J gene: TRBJ1-1
CDR3 protein: CASSSGGASGKYNEQFF; CDR3 DNA: TGTGCCAGCAGCTCAGGTGGGGCTAGCGGGAAATACAATGAGCAGTTCTTC; V gene: TRBV28; clone size: once; D gene: TRBD2; J gene: TRBJ2-1
CDR3 protein: CASSLAQVSMNTEAFF; CDR3 DNA: TGCGCCAGCAGCTTGGCTCAGGTCAGTATGAACACTGAAGCTTTCTTT; V gene: TRBV5-1; clone size: NA; D gene: NA; J gene: TRBJ1-1
CDR3 protein: CASSDPFREPTVGQYF; CDR3 DNA: TGCGCCAGCAGCGACCCGTTTCGGGAACCAACGGTCGGGCAGTACTTC; V gene: TRBV5-1; clone size: NA; D gene: NA; J gene: TRBJ2-7
CDR3 protein: CASSSGTGADEQYF; CDR3 DNA: TGTGCCAGCAGCTCTGGGACAGGGGCTGACGAGCAGTACTTC; V gene: TRBV5-8; clone size: NA; D gene: TRBD1; J gene: TRBJ2-7
CDR3 protein: CASSSQAGAPYGYTF; CDR3 DNA: TGCGCCAGCAGCTCACAAGCCGGGGCTCCCTATGGCTACACCTTC; V gene: TRBV5-1; clone size: NA; D gene: NA; J gene: TRBJ1-2
CDR3 protein: CASSLEAGQGGGYTF; CDR3 DNA: TGCGCCAGCAGCTTGGAAGCGGGACAGGGTGGTGGCTACACCTTC; V gene: TRBV5-1; clone size: NA; D gene: TRBD1; J gene: TRBJ1-2
CDR3 protein: CASSYSSLWDEQYF; CDR3 DNA: TGTGCCAGCAGTTATTCCTCCCTGTGGGACGAGCAGTACTTC; V gene: TRBV6-5; clone size: NA; D gene: NA; J gene: TRBJ2-7
CDR3 protein: CASSYGRNQPQHF; CDR3 DNA: TGTGCCAGCAGTTATGGTCGGAATCAGCCCCAGCATTTT; V gene: TRBV6-5; clone size: NA; D gene: NA; J gene: TRBJ1-5
CDR3 protein: CASSFWSADTDTQYF; CDR3 DNA: TGTGCCAGCAGTTTTTGGTCAGCAGACACAGATACGCAGTATTTT; V gene: TRBV28; clone size: NA; D gene: NA; J gene: TRBJ2-3
CDR3 protein: CSALSLSEAFF; CDR3 DNA: TGCAGCGCTCTCTCACTCAGCGAAGCTTTCTTT; V gene: TRBV29-1; clone size: medium-sized; D gene: NA; J gene: TRBJ1-1